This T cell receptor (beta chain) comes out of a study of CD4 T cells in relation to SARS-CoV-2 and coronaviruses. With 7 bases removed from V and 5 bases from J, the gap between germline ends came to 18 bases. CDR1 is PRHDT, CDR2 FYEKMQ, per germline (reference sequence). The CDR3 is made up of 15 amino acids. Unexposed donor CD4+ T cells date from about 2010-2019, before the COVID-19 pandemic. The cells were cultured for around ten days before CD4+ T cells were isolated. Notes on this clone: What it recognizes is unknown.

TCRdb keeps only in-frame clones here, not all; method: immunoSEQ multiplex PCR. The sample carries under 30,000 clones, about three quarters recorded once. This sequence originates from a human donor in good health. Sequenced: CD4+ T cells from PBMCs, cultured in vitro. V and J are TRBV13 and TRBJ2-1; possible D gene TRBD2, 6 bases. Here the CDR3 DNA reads TGTGCCAGCACACAAACGGGACTCCGAAACAATGAGCAGTTCTTC. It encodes CASTQTGLRNNEQFF.